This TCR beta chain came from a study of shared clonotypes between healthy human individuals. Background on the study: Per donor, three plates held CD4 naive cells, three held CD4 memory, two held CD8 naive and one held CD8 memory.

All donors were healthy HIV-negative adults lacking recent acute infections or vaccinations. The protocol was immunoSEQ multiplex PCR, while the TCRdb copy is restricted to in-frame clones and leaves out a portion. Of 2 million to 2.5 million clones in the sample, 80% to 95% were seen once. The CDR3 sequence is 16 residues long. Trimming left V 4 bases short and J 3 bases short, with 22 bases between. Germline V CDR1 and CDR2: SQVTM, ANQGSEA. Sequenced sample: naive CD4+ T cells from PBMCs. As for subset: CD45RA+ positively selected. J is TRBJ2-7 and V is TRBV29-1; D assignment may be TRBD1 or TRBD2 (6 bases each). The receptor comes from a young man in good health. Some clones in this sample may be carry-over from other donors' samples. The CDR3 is CSVAGVGAGDFYEQYF. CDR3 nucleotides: TGCAGCGTTGCCGGCGTGGGAGCAGGGGACTTCTACGAGCAGTACTTC.